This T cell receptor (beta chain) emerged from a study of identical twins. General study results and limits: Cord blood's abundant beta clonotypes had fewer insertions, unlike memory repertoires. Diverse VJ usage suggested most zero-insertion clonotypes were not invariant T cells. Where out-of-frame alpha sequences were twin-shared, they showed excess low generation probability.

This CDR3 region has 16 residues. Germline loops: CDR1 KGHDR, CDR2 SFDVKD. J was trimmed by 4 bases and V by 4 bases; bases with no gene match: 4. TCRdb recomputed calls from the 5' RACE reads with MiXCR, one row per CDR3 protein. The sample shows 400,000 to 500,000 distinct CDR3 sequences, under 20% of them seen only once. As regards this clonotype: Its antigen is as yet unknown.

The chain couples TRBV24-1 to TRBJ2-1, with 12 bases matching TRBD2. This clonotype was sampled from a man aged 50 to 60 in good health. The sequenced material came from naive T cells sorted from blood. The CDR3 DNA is TGTGCCACCAGTGACACGACTAGCGGGAGTTACAATGAGCAGTTCTTC. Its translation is CATSDTTSGSYNEQFF.